The 27 T cell receptor beta chains given below trace back to one sample, sequenced in a study of blood T cell repertoires in COVID-19. Method: immunoSEQ multiplex PCR; TCRdb's copy keeps in-frame clones and lacks some. This table holds roughly 400,000 clones, about nine tenths found once. Sequenced material: PBMCs or T cells enriched from blood (not recorded which). All receptors come from a woman in her twenties or thirties who had recovered from COVID-19.

The J gene is TRBJ2-1, the V gene TRBV18, with 8 bases matching TRBD2. CDR3 length equals 17 residues. Germline lookup yields CDR1 KGHSH and CDR2 LQKENI. V lost 3 bases to trimming and J lost 4 bases; unmatched junction nucleotides: 11. The CDR3 DNA sequence: TGTGCCAGCTCACCTCTCGGGGGGGGGCCGGGGTACAATGAGCAGTTCTTC. It yields the protein CASSPLGGGPGYNEQFF.

This chain uses TRBV14 with TRBJ1-1, with D tentatively TRBD1 (6 bases). Germline lookup yields CDR1 SGHDN and CDR2 FVKESK. The germline V and J ends were trimmed by 2 bases and 3 bases, with 7 bases remaining between them. The CDR3 runs to 13 residues. The CDR3 loop is CASSQWTDTEAFF. Here the CDR3 DNA reads TGTGCCAGCAGCCAATGGACAGACACTGAAGCTTTCTTT.

The rearrangement joins TRBV30 to TRBJ2-1; D is uncertain. The CDR3 totals 11 residues. Per the germline V gene, CDR1 is GTSNPN and CDR2 is SVGIG (reference sequence). The CDR3 loop reads CAGPHGNEQFF. DNA of the CDR3: TGTGCGGGCCCCCACGGCAATGAGCAGTTCTTC.

The rearrangement joins TRBV4-1 to TRBJ1-2; D possibly corresponds to TRBD1 (6 bases). This CDR3 is 15 amino acids long. Germline-derived CDR1 and CDR2 are MGHRA and YSYEKL. Trimming took off 2 bases at V and 8 bases at J, with 18 bases between the two ends. The CDR3 spells CASSQFASGERGYTF. DNA for the CDR3: TGCGCCAGCAGCCAATTCGCCTCAGGGGAACGAGGCTACACCTTC.

The J gene is TRBJ1-6, the V gene TRBV4-2; D ambiguous. Germline-derived CDR1 and CDR2 are LGHNA and YNFKEQ. The CDR3 is 18 amino acids. Deletions cut 0 bases from V and 0 bases from J, with 12 bases between. CDR3 in DNA: TGTGCCAGCAGCCAAGATGTACAGAAGAGCTCCTATAATTCACCCCTCCACTTT. It encodes CASSQDVQKSSYNSPLHF.

The V and J genes are TRBV10-3 and TRBJ2-2; TRBD2 is a possible D gene (5 bases). CDR1 and CDR2 (germline): ENHRY, SYGVKD. This CDR3 is built from 14 residues. With 4 bases removed from V and 5 bases from J, the gap between germline ends came to 11 bases. This CDR3 reads CAISGLRGTGELFF. CDR3 DNA sequence: TGTGCCATCAGTGGACTCCGGGGAACCGGGGAGCTGTTTTTT.

J is TRBJ1-2 and V is TRBV3-1 (or the pseudogene TRBV3-2); 8 nucleotides align to TRBD1. Trimming cost V 0 bases and J 5 bases; bases outside gene matches: 5. The CDR3 extends over 15 amino acids. Per germline, CDR1 LGHDT and CDR2 YNNKEL (reference sequence). This CDR3 reads CASSQDSGGRYGYTF. For the CDR3, the DNA is TGTGCCAGCAGCCAAGACTCAGGGGGCAGATATGGCTACACCTTC.

The chain has TRBV28 and TRBJ2-2; 8 bases line up with TRBD2. CDR3 size: 15 residues. V lost 4 bases and J lost 4; bases outside the gene matches: 5. CDR1 and CDR2 (germline): MDHEN, SYDVKM. The CDR3 sequence: CASSSGGGVTGELFF. The CDR3, as DNA: TGTGCCAGCAGTTCGGGAGGGGGAGTCACCGGGGAGCTGTTTTTT.

The J gene is TRBJ2-7, the V gene TRBV28, with D hard to call. Germline V gives CDR1 MDHEN, CDR2 SYDVKM. The V end lost 5 bases, the J end lost 7 bases, and 12 bases lay between the germline ends. The CDR3 spans 12 residues. The CDR3 loop reads CASSPQEPEQYF. Here the CDR3 DNA reads TGTGCCAGCAGTCCTCAGGAACCGGAGCAGTACTTC.

The DNA of the CDR3 is TGCAGTGCTAGCCACGACCGGGGGGCTTTCTTT. Amino acid sequence: CSASHDRGAFF. The V gene is TRBV20-1, the J gene TRBJ1-1; tentatively, D is TRBD1 (5 bases). Trimming cost V 3 bases and J 11 bases, with 13 bases left between them. Germline V gene lookup returns CDR1 DFQATT and CDR2 SNEGSKA (reference sequence). The CDR3 runs 11 residues.

This sequence joins TRBV28 and TRBJ1-5, with a tentative D call TRBD1 (5 bases). Trimming took 3 bases from V and 7 from J, leaving 13 bases between them. The CDR3 runs to 14 residues. Looked up from germline, CDR1 is MDHEN and CDR2 is SYDVKM. CDR3 protein: CASSFSPGLQPQHF. The CDR3 nucleotides read TGTGCCAGCAGTTTCAGCCCGGGACTGCAGCCCCAGCATTTT.

This chain joins TRBV9 and TRBJ2-1; TRBD2 matches at 13 bases. Germline values: CDR1 SGDLS, CDR2 YYNGEE. The CDR3 is 17 residues long. With V trimmed by 4 bases and J by 4 bases, 8 bases remained unmatched. DNA for the CDR3: TGTGCCAGCAGCCCAGGGACTAGCGGGAACCGATACAATGAGCAGTTCTTC. Translating it yields CASSPGTSGNRYNEQFF.

This rearrangement joins TRBV11-3 to TRBJ1-1; a possible D gene is TRBD1 (5 bases). V lost 5 bases and J 0 bases, leaving 10 bases between the germline ends. The CDR3 contains 14 residues. The V gene's germline CDR1 is SGHNT and CDR2 YENEEA. The CDR3 is CASSGNRMNTEAFF. As DNA, the CDR3 is TGTGCCAGCAGCGGTAACAGGATGAACACTGAAGCTTTCTTT.

This rearrangement joins TRBV15 to TRBJ2-5; possibly TRBD2 for D (6 bases). Germline V CDR1 and CDR2: LNHNV, YYDKDF (reference sequence). CDR3 size: 14 residues. The V end was cut by 7 bases, the J end by 4 bases, with 16 bases between. The CDR3 here is CATKRPRGGETQYF. The CDR3 nucleotides are TGTGCCACCAAACGACCGCGGGGCGGAGAGACCCAGTACTTC.

The J gene is TRBJ1-4, the V gene TRBV2, with TRBD1 as a possible D gene (6 bases). The germline V gene has CDR1 SNHLY and CDR2 FYNNEI. Between the trimmed V and J ends, which lost 0 bases and 10 bases, there was a span of 12 bases. The length of the CDR3 is 14 residues. CDR3 loop: CASSEARGGGKLFF. In DNA form, the CDR3 reads TGTGCCAGCAGTGAAGCGCGAGGGGGGGGAAAACTGTTTTTT.

This clone appeared a single time. This chain uses TRBV5-1 with TRBJ1-3, with D uncertain. Germline V gene lookup returns CDR1 SGHRS and CDR2 YFSETQ. Trimming took 4 bases from V and 0 from J, leaving 11 bases between them. The CDR3 length is 15 residues. The CDR3 spells CASSLGLNSGNTIYF. The CDR3 DNA sequence: TGCGCCAGCAGCCTAGGACTGAACTCTGGAAACACCATATATTTT.

The chain couples TRBV5-1 to TRBJ2-7, with 15 nucleotides matching TRBD2. The length of the CDR3 is 18 residues. Germline assignment: CDR1 SGHRS and CDR2 YFSETQ. The trim removed 5 bases at V and 4 bases at J, leaving 13 bases unmatched. The CDR3 here is CASSSSAGTSGRLYEQYF. CDR3 in DNA: TGCGCCAGCAGTTCAAGCGCCGGGACTAGCGGGAGGTTGTACGAGCAGTACTTC.

The V and J genes are TRBV7-9 and TRBJ1-5, with D possibly TRBD1 on 5 matching bases. The V end lost 2 bases, the J end lost 5 bases, and 13 bases lay between the germline ends. The CDR3 is made up of 15 amino acids. CDR1 SEHNR and CDR2 FQNEAQ come from the germline V gene (reference sequence). This CDR3 is CASSLMGLGHQPQHF. CDR3 coding DNA: TGTGCCAGCAGCTTAATGGGGCTTGGTCATCAGCCCCAGCATTTT.

This clone was observed once. The genes are TRBV4-2 and TRBJ1-2; 12 bases are shared with TRBD1. Germline assignment: CDR1 LGHNA and CDR2 YNFKEQ. V was pared by 0 bases and J by 2 bases, with 7 bases of the junction left unmatched. The CDR3 is made up of 18 amino acids. The CDR3 DNA is TGTGCCAGCAGCCAAGAGCCCCCGGGACAGGGGGCGAACTATGGCTACACCTTC. Residues: CASSQEPPGQGANYGYTF.

As to this clone: Other nucleotide sequences in the sample specify the same CDR3. The chain links TRBV5-1 to TRBJ2-5; D gene ambiguous. The germline V and J ends were trimmed by 1 base and 1 base, with 5 bases remaining between them. Per the germline V gene, CDR1 is SGHRS and CDR2 is YFSETQ. This CDR3 spans 13 amino acids. Written as DNA, the CDR3 is TGCGCCAGCAGCTTGTCCAGCCAAGAGACCCAGTACTTC. Its protein is CASSLSSQETQYF.

The chain carries TRBV5-1 and TRBJ2-7; D perhaps matches TRBD2 (5 bases). CDR3 length: 14 amino acids. Germline V lookup: CDR1 SGHRS, CDR2 YFSETQ. Between the trimmed V and J ends, which lost 3 bases and 1 base, there was a span of 11 bases. The CDR3 DNA is TGCGCCAGCAGCTCGGGAATATCGTCCTACGAGCAGTACTTC. This sequence encodes CASSSGISSYEQYF.

The chain uses TRBV30 and TRBJ2-7, with 7 bases aligning to TRBD1. V was pared by 1 base and J by 4 bases, with 7 bases of the junction left unmatched. Germline V lookup: CDR1 GTSNPN, CDR2 SVGIG (reference sequence). The CDR3 has 14 residues. CDR3 DNA sequence: TGTGCCTGGAGTGAGGGGGCGGCGGGTTACGAGCAGTACTTC. This gives the protein CAWSEGAAGYEQYF.

This chain links TRBV5-4 with TRBJ2-7; D is undetermined. The CDR3 contains 13 residues. Germline CDR1 SGHNT, CDR2 YYREEE (reference sequence). V was clipped by 2 bases and J by 2 bases, with 8 bases between them. CDR3 nucleotides: TGTGCCAGCAGCTTTTTGGCCGCCTACGAGCAGTACTTC. Protein product: CASSFLAAYEQYF.

The sample holds many counts of this clone. This chain links TRBV5-5 with TRBJ1-1; D uncertain. CDR3 length: 15 residues. Germline CDR1 SGHKS, CDR2 YYEKEE (reference sequence). Trimming stripped 4 bases from V and 2 bases from J, with 15 bases between. CDR3 protein: CASSVVSSRNTEAFF. CDR3 nucleotides: TGTGCCAGCAGCGTTGTGTCGAGTAGAAACACTGAAGCTTTCTTT.

CDR3 in amino acids: CASSSSGAPYTGELFF. DNA for the CDR3: TGTGCCAGCAGCTCTAGCGGGGCGCCTTACACCGGGGAGCTGTTTTTT. This chain links TRBV7-3 with TRBJ2-2; 9 positions agree with TRBD2. The junction had 6 bases not matched to a gene; V was cut back by 4 bases and J by 3 bases. This CDR3 comprises 16 residues. Germline values: CDR1 SGHTA, CDR2 FQGTGA.

This clone was recorded a few times. The chain recombines TRBV7-8 with TRBJ2-7; 8 bases agree with TRBD2. The CDR3 loop spans 16 amino acids. Germline CDR1 is SGHVS and CDR2 is FQNEAQ. With 5 bases clipped from V and 3 bases from J, the junction kept 12 bases outside the gene matches. The CDR3 loop reads CASSPSRSGGLYEQYF. The DNA for the CDR3 is TGTGCCAGCAGCCCCTCCCGAAGCGGGGGCCTCTACGAGCAGTACTTC.

CDR3 amino acids: CAWSVPGTGGSTF. The DNA of the CDR3 is TGTGCCTGGAGTGTCCCCGGGACAGGGGGATCCACCTTC. The J gene is TRBJ1-2, the V gene TRBV30; 11 bases are shared with TRBD1. V shed 0 bases and J 13 bases; nucleotides not matched to a gene: 7. Germline CDR1 reads GTSNPN; CDR2 reads SVGIG (reference sequence). The CDR3 is 13 residues long.